The rows below give T cell receptor beta chains drawn from one sample of a study of T-cell reconstitution after alpha-beta-depleted transplantation in children. One entry per CDR3 protein, called by TCRdb with MiXCR from the PCR reads. The sample lists 420,000 or so distinct CDR3 sequences, roughly a tenth seen once, with 4.5% to 6.5% in the top ten. Sample: PBMCs from the stem cell graft donor, taken from the stem cell graft. All receptors come from a human donor who donated a stem cell graft to a child with acute myeloid leukemia. CDR3s include the opening cysteine and the closing phenylalanine or tryptophan.

v_call | cdr3_aa
TRBV7-9 | CASSLVRTSGGTTDTQYF
TRBV20-1 | CSAREGAGNEKLFF
TRBV15 | CATSRDPQGAKEQYF
TRBV3-1 | CASSVMGNQPQHF
TRBV19 | CASSMTSQETQYF
TRBV10-3 | CAISEWSYGYTF
TRBV19 | CASSIDRGAGIAQKGDTQYF
TRBV5-6 | CASSLWLPGVEQYF
TRBV20-1 | CSARVPTSGETQYF
TRBV20-1 | CSARVLGSPAGGYTF
TRBV7-2 | CASSLTGQGYTF
TRBV5-1 | CASSGGHSGANGLTF
TRBV29-1 | CSVALASGGGEQFF
TRBV12-3/TRBV12-4 | CASTMGSYNEQFF
TRBV12-3/TRBV12-4 | CASSSGTSGDNFQETQYF
TRBV20-1 | CSANSGLVSNEQFF
TRBV30 | CAWSVGQGMQPQHF
TRBV7-9 | CASSRSGNLPYNEQFF
TRBV6-1 | CASVPTGGSHGYTF
TRBV7-2 | CASSLSSGRVVYEQYF
TRBV6-2/TRBV6-3 | CASSYLILQETQYF
TRBV6-5 | CASSSGGRRHSGNTIYF
TRBV5-1 | CASSLFLGASGRAVNTGELFF
TRBV11-2 | CASSDRAGNTGELFF
TRBV13 | CASSLGTGGVTAFF
TRBV29-1 | CSVSASGGAGEQFF